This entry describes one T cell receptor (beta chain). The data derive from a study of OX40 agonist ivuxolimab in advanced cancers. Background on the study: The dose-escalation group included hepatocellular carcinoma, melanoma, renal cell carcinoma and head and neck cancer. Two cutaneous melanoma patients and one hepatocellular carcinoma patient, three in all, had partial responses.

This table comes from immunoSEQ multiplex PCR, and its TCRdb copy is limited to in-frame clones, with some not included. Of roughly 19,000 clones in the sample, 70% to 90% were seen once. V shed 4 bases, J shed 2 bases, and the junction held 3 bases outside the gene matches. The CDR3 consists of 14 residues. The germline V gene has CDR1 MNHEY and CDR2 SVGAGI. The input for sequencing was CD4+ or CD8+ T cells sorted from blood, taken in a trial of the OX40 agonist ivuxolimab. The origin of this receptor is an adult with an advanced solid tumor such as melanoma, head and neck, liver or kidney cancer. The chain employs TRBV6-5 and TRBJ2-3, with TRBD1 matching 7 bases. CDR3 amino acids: CASSFDRATDTQYF. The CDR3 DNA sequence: TGTGCCAGCAGTTTCGACAGGGCCACAGATACGCAGTATTTT.